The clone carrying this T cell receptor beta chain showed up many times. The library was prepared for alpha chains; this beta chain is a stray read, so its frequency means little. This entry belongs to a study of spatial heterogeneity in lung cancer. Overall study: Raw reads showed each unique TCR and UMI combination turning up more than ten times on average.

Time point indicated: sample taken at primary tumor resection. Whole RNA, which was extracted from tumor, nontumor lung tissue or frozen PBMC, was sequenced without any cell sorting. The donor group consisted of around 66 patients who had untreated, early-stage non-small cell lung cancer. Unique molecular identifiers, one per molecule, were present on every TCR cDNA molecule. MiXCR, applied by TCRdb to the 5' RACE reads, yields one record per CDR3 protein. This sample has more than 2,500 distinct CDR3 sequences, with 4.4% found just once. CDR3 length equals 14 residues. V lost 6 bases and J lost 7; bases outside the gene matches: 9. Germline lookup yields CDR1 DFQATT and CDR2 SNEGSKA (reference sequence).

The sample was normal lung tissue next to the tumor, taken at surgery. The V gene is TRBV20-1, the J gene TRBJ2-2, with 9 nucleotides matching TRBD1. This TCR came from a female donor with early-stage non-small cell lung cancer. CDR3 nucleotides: TGCAGTGCATGCCGGGACAGGGATGACGGGGAGCTGTTTTTT. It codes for CSACRDRDDGELFF.